This T cell receptor beta chain was recorded in a study of regulatory T cells in long-lasting Graves disease. General study findings and limits: Newly diagnosed Graves' patients exceeded persistent ones in TCR diversity. In persistent patients, shared public clonotypes (roughly 3,000) outnumbered those in new patients (966).

The sample's time point: persistent/refractory GD, antithyroid drugs over 5 years with positive TRAb. Following extraction of RNA from PBMCs, that RNA was used to make the TCR library. CDR1 is SGHAT, CDR2 FQNNGV, per germline. The CDR3 sequence is 16 residues long. The V end lost 4 bases, the J end lost 5 bases, and 21 bases lay between the germline ends. This clonotype was observed a single time. Its antigen is undetermined. A clone one base away is much larger, so this may be a read error. Construction of TCR beta libraries relied on iRepertoire HTBI primers and on Arm-PCR targeting CDR3 regions. One entry per CDR3 protein, called by TCRdb with MiXCR from the multiplex PCR reads. In the table there are some 330,000 distinct CDR3 sequences, less than 30% of which are singletons.

Sequencing was performed on peripheral blood mononuclear cells (PBMCs), taken when the disease was refractory, from a patient treated with antithyroid drugs. The genes are TRBV11-2 and TRBJ2-7; tentative D call: TRBD1 (6 bases). This receptor was obtained from a middle-aged woman with Graves disease. CDR3: CASSSLSIGQPDEQYF. As DNA, the CDR3 is TGTGCCAGCAGCTCGCTAAGCATCGGACAGCCAGACGAGCAGTACTTC.